The 9 T cell receptor beta chains in this list originate from one sample, sequenced in a study of control samples from healthy donors and cancer patients. Here immunoSEQ multiplex PCR was the method, and the copy in TCRdb shows in-frame clones only, minus some. The sample has 150,000 to 200,000 clones, about 90% seen once; the top ten hold approximately 4.9%. The sequenced sample was blood. Receptor source: a woman aged 25-40 years in good health.

This clone was recorded a few times. The genes are TRBV7-2 and TRBJ2-3; 9 bases line up with TRBD2. Germline V gene sequence: CDR1 SGHTA, CDR2 FQGNSA. Trimming at V came to 5 bases and at J to 1 base, leaving 4 bases not matched to a gene. The CDR3 is 15 residues long. The CDR3 sequence is CASSRGGAGTDTQYF. The CDR3 nucleotides are TGTGCCAGCAGCCGCGGGGGGGCCGGCACAGATACGCAGTATTTT.

This chain uses TRBV6-4 with TRBJ1-2; weak D call: TRBD1 (6 bases). Between the trimmed V and J ends, which lost 4 bases and 5 bases, there was a span of 14 bases. Germline CDR1 is MRHNA and CDR2 is SNTAGT. The length of the CDR3 is 14 residues. CDR3 in amino acids: CASSVEGGQYGYTF. Written as DNA, the CDR3 is TGTGCCAGCAGTGTAGAGGGGGGCCAGTATGGCTACACCTTC.

The rearrangement joins TRBV28 to TRBJ1-5, with D possibly TRBD1 on 5 matching bases. The CDR3 length is 14 residues. V was shortened by 5 bases and J by 7 bases, with 15 bases between the two germline ends. CDR1 MDHEN and CDR2 SYDVKM come from the germline V gene. CDR3 DNA sequence: TGTGCCAGCAGTCGTTCCCTCCAGGGACAGCCCCAGCATTTT. Its translation is CASSRSLQGQPQHF. Together with reference TRBV28 and TRBJ1-5, the CDR3 gives the full variable domain: DVKVTQSSRYLVKRTGEKVFLECVQDMDHENMFWYRQDPGLGLRLIYFSYDVKMKEKGDIPEGYSVSREKKERFSLILESASTNQTSMYLCASSRSLQGQPQHFGDGTRLSIL.

The rearrangement uses TRBV4-1 and TRBJ2-7, with D unclear. Germline V gene data show CDR1 as MGHRA and CDR2 as YSYEKL. Trimming stripped 4 bases from V and 2 bases from J, with 15 bases between. The CDR3 runs 15 residues. In DNA form, the CDR3 reads TGCGCCAGCAGCCCCGACCATAGGCCTGCCTACGAGCAGTACTTC. This gives the protein CASSPDHRPAYEQYF.

This chain joins TRBV6-6 and TRBJ1-5; no firm D call. Germline V gene data show CDR1 as MNHNY and CDR2 as SVGAGI (reference sequence). Trimming pared 5 bases from V and 1 base from J, leaving 9 bases between. The length of the CDR3 is 14 residues. The DNA for the CDR3 is TGTGCCAGCAGTATCGGAATGAGCAATCAGCCCCAGCATTTT. Residues: CASSIGMSNQPQHF.

The chain uses TRBV5-6 and TRBJ1-6; 8 bases align to TRBD1. V was clipped by 4 bases and J by 7 bases; unmatched bases: 7. Germline CDR1 SGHDT, CDR2 YYEEEE. The CDR3 consists of 15 residues. CDR3 DNA sequence: TGTGCCAGCAGCCTCTGGACAGGGTGGAATTCACCCCTCCACTTT. This translates into CASSLWTGWNSPLHF.

This chain links TRBV6-1 with TRBJ2-6; TRBD1 matches 8 bases. Germline lookup yields CDR1 MNHNS and CDR2 SASEGT. J was trimmed by 3 bases and V by 4 bases; bases with no gene match: 8. This CDR3 has 17 amino acids. The CDR3 here is CASSGGRGQYGANVLTF. The CDR3 nucleotides read TGTGCCAGCAGTGGCGGCAGGGGGCAGTATGGGGCCAACGTCCTGACTTTC.

This rearrangement joins TRBV24-1 to TRBJ2-5, with D perhaps matching TRBD1 (6 bases). V was clipped by 9 bases and J by 5 bases, with 12 bases between them. Germline CDR1 KGHDR, CDR2 SFDVKD. CDR3 length equals 12 residues. The CDR3 DNA follows: TGTGCCACCGGCACAGGGCCGGAGACCCAGTACTTC. Translation: CATGTGPETQYF.

V usage is TRBV5-4 and J usage is TRBJ1-2, with D tentatively TRBD1 (5 bases). Germline loops: CDR1 SGHNT, CDR2 YYREEE (reference sequence). The CDR3 has 15 residues. Between the trimmed V and J ends, which lost 4 bases and 3 bases, there was a span of 16 bases. The CDR3 sequence: CASSVPTPGDYGYTF. CDR3 coding DNA: TGTGCCAGCAGCGTACCGACCCCGGGGGACTATGGCTACACCTTC.